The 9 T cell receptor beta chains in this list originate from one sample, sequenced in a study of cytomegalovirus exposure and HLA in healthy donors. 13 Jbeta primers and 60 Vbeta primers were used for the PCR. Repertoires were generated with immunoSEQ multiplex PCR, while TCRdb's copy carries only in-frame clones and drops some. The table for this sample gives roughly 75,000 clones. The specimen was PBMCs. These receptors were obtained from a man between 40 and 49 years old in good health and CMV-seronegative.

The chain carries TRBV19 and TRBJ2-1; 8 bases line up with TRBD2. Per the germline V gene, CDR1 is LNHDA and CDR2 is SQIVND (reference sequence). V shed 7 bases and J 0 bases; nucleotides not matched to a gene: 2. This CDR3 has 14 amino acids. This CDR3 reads CASMLAGSYNEQFF. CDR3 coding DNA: TGTGCCAGTATGCTAGCGGGCTCCTACAATGAGCAGTTCTTC.

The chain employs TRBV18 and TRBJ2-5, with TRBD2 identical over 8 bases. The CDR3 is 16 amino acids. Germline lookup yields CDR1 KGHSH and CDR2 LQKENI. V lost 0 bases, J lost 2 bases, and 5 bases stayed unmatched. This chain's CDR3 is CASSPPTGGLQETQYF. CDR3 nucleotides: TGTGCCAGCTCACCACCGACGGGGGGGCTGCAAGAGACCCAGTACTTC.

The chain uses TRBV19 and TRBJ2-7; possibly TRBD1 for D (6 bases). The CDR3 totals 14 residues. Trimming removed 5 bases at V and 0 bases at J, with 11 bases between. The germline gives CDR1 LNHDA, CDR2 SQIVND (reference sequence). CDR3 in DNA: TGTGCCAGTAGTCCCCGGGACAACTCCTACGAGCAGTACTTC. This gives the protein CASSPRDNSYEQYF.

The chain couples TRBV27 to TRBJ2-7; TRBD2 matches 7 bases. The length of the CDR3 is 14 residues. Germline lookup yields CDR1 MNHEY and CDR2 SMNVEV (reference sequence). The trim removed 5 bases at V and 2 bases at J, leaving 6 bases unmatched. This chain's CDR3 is CASSPSSGTYEQYF. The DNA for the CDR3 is TGTGCCAGCAGTCCCTCGAGCGGGACCTACGAGCAGTACTTC.

CDR3 region: CASRMDTVTGYTF. CDR3 nucleotide sequence: TGTGCCAGCAGGATGGACACGGTAACTGGCTACACCTTC. This chain joins TRBV6-1 and TRBJ1-2; tentatively, D is TRBD1 (5 bases). This CDR3 is built from 13 residues. Per the germline V gene, CDR1 is MNHNS and CDR2 is SASEGT. V was clipped by 6 bases and J by 7 bases, with 15 bases between them.

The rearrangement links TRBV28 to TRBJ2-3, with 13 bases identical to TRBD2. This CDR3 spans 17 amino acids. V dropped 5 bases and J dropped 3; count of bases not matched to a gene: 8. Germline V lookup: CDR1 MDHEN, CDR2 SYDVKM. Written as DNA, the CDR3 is TGTGCCAGCAGTCCCTCAGGGACTAGCGGGACGACAGATACGCAGTATTTT. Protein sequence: CASSPSGTSGTTDTQYF.

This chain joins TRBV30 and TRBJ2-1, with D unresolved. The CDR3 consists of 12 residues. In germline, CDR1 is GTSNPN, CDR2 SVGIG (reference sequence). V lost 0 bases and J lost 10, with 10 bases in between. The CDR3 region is CAWSVPGPEQFF. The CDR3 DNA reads TGTGCCTGGAGTGTACCAGGTCCAGAGCAGTTCTTC.

As DNA, the CDR3 is TGTGCCAGCAGTTCTCTCTCTTCCGGGACAGGGGATGGCTACACCTTC. It encodes CASSSLSSGTGDGYTF. V and J are TRBV6-5 and TRBJ1-2; 10 nucleotides line up with TRBD1. The CDR3 loop spans 16 amino acids. Losses at the gene ends were 4 bases for V and 6 bases for J; bases not matched to a gene: 11. Per germline, CDR1 MNHEY and CDR2 SVGAGI.

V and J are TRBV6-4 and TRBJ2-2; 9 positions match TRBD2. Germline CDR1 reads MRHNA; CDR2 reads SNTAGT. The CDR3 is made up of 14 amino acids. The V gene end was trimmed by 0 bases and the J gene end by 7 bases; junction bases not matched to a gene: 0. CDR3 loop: CASSDSSGSGELFF. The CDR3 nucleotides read TGTGCCAGCAGTGACTCTAGCGGGAGCGGGGAGCTGTTTTTT.